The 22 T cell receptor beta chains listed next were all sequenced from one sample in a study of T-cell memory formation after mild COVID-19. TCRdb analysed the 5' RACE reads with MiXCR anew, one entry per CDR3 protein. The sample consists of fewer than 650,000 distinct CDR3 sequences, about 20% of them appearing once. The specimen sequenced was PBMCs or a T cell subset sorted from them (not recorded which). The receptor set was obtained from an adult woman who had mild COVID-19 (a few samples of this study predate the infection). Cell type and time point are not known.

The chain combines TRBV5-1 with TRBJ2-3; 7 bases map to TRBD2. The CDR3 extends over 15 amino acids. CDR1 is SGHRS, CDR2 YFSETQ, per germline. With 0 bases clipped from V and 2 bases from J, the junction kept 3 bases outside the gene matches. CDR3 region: CASSLGLAITDTQYF. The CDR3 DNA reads TGCGCCAGCAGCTTGGGACTAGCCATCACAGATACGCAGTATTTT.

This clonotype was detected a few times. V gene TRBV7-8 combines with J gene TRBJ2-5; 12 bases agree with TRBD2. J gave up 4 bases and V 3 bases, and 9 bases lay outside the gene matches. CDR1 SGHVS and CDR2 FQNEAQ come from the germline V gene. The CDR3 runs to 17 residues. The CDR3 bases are TGTGCCAGCAGCTTGCGTGGACTAGCGGGGTTAAGAGAGACCCAGTACTTC. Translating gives CASSLRGLAGLRETQYF.

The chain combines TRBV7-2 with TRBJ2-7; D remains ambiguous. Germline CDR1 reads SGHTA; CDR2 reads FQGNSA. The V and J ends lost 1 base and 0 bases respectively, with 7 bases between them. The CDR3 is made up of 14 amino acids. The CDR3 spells CASSLGPYSYEQYF. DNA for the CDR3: TGTGCCAGCAGCTTAGGGCCTTACTCCTACGAGCAGTACTTC.

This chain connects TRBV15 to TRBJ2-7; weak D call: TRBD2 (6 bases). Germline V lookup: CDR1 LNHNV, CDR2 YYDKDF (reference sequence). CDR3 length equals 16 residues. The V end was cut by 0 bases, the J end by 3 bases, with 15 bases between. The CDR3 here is CATSRDLAGRDYEQYF. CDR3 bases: TGTGCCACCAGCAGAGATCTTGCGGGAAGAGACTACGAGCAGTACTTC. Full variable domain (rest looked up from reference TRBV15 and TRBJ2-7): DAMVIQNPRYQVTQFGKPVTLSCSQTLNHNVMYWYQQKSSQAPKLLFHYYDKDFNNEADTPDNFQSRRPNTSFCFLDIRSPGLGDTAMYLCATSRDLAGRDYEQYFGPGTRLTVT.

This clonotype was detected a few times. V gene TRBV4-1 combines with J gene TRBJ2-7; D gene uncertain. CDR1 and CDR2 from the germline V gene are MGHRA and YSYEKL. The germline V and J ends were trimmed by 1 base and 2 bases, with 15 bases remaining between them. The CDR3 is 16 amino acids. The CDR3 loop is CASSQVVRHYPYEQYF. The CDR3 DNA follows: TGCGCCAGCAGCCAAGTTGTGCGACACTATCCCTACGAGCAGTACTTC.

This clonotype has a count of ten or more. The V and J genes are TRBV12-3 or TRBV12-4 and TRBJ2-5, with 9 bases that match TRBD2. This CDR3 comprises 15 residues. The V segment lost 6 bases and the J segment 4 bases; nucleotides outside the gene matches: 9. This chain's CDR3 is CASSRAGGPRETQYF. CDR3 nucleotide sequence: TGTGCCAGCAGCCGGGCGGGGGGGCCGAGAGAGACCCAGTACTTC.

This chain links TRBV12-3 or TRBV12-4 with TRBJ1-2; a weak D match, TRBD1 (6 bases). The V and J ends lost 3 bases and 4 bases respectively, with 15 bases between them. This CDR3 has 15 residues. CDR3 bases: TGTGCCAGCAGTTTTAACCGGGGGCCTGCCTATGGCTACACCTTC. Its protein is CASSFNRGPAYGYTF.

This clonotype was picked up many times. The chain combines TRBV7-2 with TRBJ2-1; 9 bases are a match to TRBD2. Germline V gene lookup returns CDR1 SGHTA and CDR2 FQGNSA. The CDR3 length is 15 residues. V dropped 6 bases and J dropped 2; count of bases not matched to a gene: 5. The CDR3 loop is CASSPAGGAYNEQFF. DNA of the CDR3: TGTGCCAGCAGTCCAGCGGGAGGTGCCTACAATGAGCAGTTCTTC. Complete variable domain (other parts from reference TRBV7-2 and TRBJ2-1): GAGVSQSPSNKVTEKGKDVELRCDPISGHTALYWYRQSLGQGLEFLIYFQGNSAPDKSGLPSDRFSAERTGGSVSTLTIQRTQQEDSAVYLCASSPAGGAYNEQFFGPGTRLTVL.

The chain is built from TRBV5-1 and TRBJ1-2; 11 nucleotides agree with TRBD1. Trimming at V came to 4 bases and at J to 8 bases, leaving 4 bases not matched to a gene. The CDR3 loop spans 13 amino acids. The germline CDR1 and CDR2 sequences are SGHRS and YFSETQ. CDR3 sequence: CASSTDRGQGYTF. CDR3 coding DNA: TGCGCCAGCAGCACGGACAGGGGGCAAGGCTACACCTTC.

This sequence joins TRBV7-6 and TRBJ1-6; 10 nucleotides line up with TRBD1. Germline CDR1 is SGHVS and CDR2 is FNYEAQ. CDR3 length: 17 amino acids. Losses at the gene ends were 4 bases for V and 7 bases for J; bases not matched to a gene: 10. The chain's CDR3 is CASSSLPPGQGNSPLHF. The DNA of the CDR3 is TGTGCCAGCAGCTCCCTGCCTCCGGGACAGGGGAATTCACCCCTCCACTTT.

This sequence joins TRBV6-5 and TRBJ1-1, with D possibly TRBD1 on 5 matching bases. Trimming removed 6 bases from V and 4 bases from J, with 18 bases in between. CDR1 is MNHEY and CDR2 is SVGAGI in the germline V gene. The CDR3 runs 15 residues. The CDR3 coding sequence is TGTGCCAGCAGGCTTGGGGGGAGTGGGCGCACTGAAGCTTTCTTT. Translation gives CASRLGGSGRTEAFF.

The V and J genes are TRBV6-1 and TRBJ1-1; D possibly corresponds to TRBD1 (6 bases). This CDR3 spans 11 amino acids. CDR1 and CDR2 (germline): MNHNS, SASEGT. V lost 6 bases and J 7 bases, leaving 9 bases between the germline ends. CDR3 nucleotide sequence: TGTGCCAGCAGGGGACACGTTGAAGCTTTCTTT. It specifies CASRGHVEAFF.

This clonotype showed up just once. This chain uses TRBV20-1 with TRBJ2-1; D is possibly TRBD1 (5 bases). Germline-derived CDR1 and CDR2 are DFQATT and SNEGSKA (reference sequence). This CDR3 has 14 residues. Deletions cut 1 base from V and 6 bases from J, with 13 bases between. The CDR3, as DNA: TGCAGTGCTAGAGTCACCCTCAGGGCCAATGAGCAGTTCTTC. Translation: CSARVTLRANEQFF.

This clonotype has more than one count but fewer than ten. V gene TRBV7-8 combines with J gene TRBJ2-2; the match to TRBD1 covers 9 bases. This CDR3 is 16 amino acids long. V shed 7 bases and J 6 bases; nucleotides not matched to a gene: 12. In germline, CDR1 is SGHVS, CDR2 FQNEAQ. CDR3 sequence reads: CASTHLLGQGAGELFF. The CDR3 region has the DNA TGTGCCAGCACTCACCTGCTGGGACAGGGTGCCGGGGAGCTGTTTTTT.

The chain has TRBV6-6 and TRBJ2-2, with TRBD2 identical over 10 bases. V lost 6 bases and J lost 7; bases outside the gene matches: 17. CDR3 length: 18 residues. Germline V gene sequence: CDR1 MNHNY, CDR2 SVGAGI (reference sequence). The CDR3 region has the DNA TGTGCCAGCAGCCCAGGGGCGGGACTAGCGATTAGGGTCGGGGAGCTGTTTTTT. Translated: CASSPGAGLAIRVGELFF.

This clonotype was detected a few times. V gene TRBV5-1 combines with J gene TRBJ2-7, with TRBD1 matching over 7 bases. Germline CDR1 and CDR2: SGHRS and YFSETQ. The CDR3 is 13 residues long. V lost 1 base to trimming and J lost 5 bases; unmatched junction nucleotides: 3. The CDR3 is CASSLTGENEQYF. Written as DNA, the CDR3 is TGCGCCAGCAGCTTGACAGGGGAAAACGAGCAGTACTTC.

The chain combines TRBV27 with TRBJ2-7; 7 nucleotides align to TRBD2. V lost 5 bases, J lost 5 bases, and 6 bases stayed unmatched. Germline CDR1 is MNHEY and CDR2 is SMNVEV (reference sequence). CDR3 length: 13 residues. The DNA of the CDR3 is TGTGCCAGCAGTCCAGACCTAGCGGACGAGCAGTACTTC. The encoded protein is CASSPDLADEQYF.

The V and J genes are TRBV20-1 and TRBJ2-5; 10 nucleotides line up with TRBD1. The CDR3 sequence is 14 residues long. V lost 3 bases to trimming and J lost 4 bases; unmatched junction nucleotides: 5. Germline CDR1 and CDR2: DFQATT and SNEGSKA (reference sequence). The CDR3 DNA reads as TGCAGTGCTAGGGGGACAGGGGCGGGAGAGACCCAGTACTTC. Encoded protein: CSARGTGAGETQYF.

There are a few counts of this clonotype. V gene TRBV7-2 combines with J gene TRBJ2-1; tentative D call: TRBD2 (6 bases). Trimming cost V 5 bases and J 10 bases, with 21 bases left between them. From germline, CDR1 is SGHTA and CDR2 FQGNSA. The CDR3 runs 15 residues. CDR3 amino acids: CASSEPGVGVSEQFF. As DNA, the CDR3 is TGTGCCAGCAGCGAGCCGGGGGTGGGAGTAAGCGAGCAGTTCTTC.

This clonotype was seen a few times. The chain's CDR3 is CASSQERAGGSYEQYF. DNA for the CDR3: TGTGCCAGCAGCCAAGAAAGGGCAGGGGGATCCTACGAGCAGTACTTC. The rearrangement uses TRBV4-2 and TRBJ2-7, with 7 bases lining up with TRBD1. In germline, CDR1 is LGHNA, CDR2 YNFKEQ. V lost 0 bases to trimming and J lost 1 base; unmatched junction nucleotides: 6. This CDR3 has 16 amino acids.

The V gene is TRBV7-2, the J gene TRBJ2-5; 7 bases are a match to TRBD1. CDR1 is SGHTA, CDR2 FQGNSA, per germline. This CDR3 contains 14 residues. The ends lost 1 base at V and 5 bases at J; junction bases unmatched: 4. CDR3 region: CASSLDGTVETQYF. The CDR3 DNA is TGTGCCAGCAGCTTAGATGGGACAGTCGAGACCCAGTACTTC.

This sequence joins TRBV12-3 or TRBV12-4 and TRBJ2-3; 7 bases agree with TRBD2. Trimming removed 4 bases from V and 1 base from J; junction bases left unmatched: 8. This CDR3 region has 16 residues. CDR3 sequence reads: CASSSGGGLGTDTQYF. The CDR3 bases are TGTGCCAGCAGTTCGGGCGGGGGACTGGGCACAGATACGCAGTATTTT.